The clone carrying this T cell receptor (beta chain) turned up a few times. The antigen remains undetermined. The CDR3 is 15 residues long. Per the germline V gene, CDR1 is MNHEY and CDR2 is SVGAGI. Deletions cut 0 bases from V and 8 bases from J, with 14 bases between. These data belong to a study of early T cells in non-severe SARS-CoV-2 infection. Background on the study: Alpha and beta chains were unpaired, from unsorted whole-blood bulk RNA.

Study-level findings and limits: The VDJdb matching leaned toward anti-spike CD8 responses and overlooked private and CD4 specificities.

Attached unique molecular identifiers marked individual cDNA molecules. A single record per CDR3 protein comes from TCRdb applying MiXCR to the 5' RACE reads. In the table there are tens of thousands of distinct CDR3 sequences, over 9.5% of which are singletons. This sequence originates from an adult who was a healthcare worker with PCR-confirmed SARS-CoV-2 infection or an uninfected control (not recorded which). V usage is TRBV6-5 and J usage is TRBJ2-1; either TRBD1 or TRBD2 may supply D (6 bases each). Input material: whole blood. This CDR3 reads CASSYSPQGGYEQFF. CDR3 nucleotides: TGTGCCAGCAGTTACTCACCACAGGGAGGCTATGAGCAGTTCTTC.